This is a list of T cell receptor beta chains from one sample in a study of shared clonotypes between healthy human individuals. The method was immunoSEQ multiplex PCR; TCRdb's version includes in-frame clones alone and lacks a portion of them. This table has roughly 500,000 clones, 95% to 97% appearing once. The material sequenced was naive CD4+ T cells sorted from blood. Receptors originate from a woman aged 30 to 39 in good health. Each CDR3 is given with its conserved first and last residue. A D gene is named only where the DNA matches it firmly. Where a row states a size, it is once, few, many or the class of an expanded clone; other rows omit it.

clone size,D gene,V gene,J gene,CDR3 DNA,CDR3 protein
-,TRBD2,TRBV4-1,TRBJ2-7,TGCGCCAGCAGCCAAGAAAAGGCTAGCGGCGGATACGAGCAGTACTTC,CASSQEKASGGYEQYF
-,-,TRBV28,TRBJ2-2,TGTGCCAGCAGGGTAGGGAGTGCCGGGGAGCTGTTTTTT,CASRVGSAGELFF
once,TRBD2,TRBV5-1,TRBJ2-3,TGCGCCAGCAGCTTCTTAGCGGGATCTAGCACAGATACGCAGTATTTT,CASSFLAGSSTDTQYF
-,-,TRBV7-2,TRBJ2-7,TGTGCCAGCAGCTTGTCCGGTAACCTGTACGAGCAGTACTTC,CASSLSGNLYEQYF
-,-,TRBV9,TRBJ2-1,TGTGCCAGCAGCGGTGGCTCCTACAATGAGCAGTTCTTC,CASSGGSYNEQFF
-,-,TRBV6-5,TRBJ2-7,TGTGCCAGCAGTTCAACCTACGAGCAGTACTTC,CASSSTYEQYF
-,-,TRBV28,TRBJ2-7,TGTGCCAGCAGTTTAAAAATTTCGGCCTCATGGGGCTACGAGCAGTACTTC,CASSLKISASWGYEQYF
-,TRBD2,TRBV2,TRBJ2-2,TGTGCCAGCGCGGGACTAGCGGTGGCCGGGGAGCTGTTTTTT,CASAGLAVAGELFF
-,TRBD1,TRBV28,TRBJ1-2,TGTGCCAGCAGTCGGGACAGGGGAAGGGGTGGCTACACCTTC,CASSRDRGRGGYTF
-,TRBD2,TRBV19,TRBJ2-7,TGTGCCAGTGCCACTAGCGGGAGAGGGTACGAGCAGTACTTC,CASATSGRGYEQYF
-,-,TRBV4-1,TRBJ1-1,TGCGCCAGCAGCCAAGGGCTGGGCATGAACACTGAAGCTTTCTTT,CASSQGLGMNTEAFF
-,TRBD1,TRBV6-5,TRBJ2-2,TGTGCCAGCAGTTTACAGGGGGCCGGTAACACCGGGGAGCTGTTTTTT,CASSLQGAGNTGELFF
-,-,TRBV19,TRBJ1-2,TGTGCCAGTAGTATAACGGGTACAGTTAAAGAGAGTTATGGCTACACCTTC,CASSITGTVKESYGYTF
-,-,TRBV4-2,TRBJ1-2,TGTGCCAGCAGCTTTACAGGGAACTATGGCTACACCTTC,CASSFTGNYGYTF
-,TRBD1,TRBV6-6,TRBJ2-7,TGTGCCAGCAGCAGGGACAGGGGAGCGTCCGAGCAGTACTTC,CASSRDRGASEQYF
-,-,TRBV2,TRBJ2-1,TGTGCCAGCAGCCTTTCTGGGGAGCAGTTCTTC,CASSLSGEQFF
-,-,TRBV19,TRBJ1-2,TGTGCCAGTACCCGGCGAGGTTGGCTCCTAAACTATGGCTACACCTTC,CASTRRGWLLNYGYTF
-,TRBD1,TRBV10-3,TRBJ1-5,TGTGCCATCGGGGACAGCCATATTGGGTTGGGCAATCAGCCCCAGCATTTT,CAIGDSHIGLGNQPQHF
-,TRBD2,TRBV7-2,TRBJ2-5,TGTGCCAGCAGCTCCGGGACTACGGGGGAGACCCAGTACTTC,CASSSGTTGETQYF
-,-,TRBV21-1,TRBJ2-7,TGTGCCAGCAGCATGAACCGGGACTCCAAACCCCCCAAATCCTACGAGCAGTACTTC,CASSMNRDSKPPKSYEQYF
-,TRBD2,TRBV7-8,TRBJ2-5,TGTGCCAGCAGCCCGCCGGGACTAGCGGGAGGAGAGACCCAGTACTTC,CASSPPGLAGGETQYF
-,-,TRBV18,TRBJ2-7,TGTGCCAGCTCACCCATGGACACCTTTTACTCCTACGAGCAGTACTTC,CASSPMDTFYSYEQYF
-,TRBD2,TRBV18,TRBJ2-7,TGTGCCAGCTCACCTCCCCCAGGGACTAAGGAGCAGTACTTC,CASSPPPGTKEQYF
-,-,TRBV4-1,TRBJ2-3,TGCGCCAGCAGCCAAGATTGGGTTATGACAGATACGCAGTATTTT,CASSQDWVMTDTQYF
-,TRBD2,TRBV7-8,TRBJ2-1,TGTGCCAGCAGCCCGGGACTAGCGGGAACTGAGCAGTTCTTC,CASSPGLAGTEQFF
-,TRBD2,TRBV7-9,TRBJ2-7,TGTGCCAGCAGCTTAGGACTAGCGGGAGAGACTACCTACGAGCAGTACTTC,CASSLGLAGETTYEQYF
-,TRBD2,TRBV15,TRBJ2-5,TGTGCCACCAGCGGGCGACTAGCGGGAGTACAAGAGACCCAGTACTTC,CATSGRLAGVQETQYF
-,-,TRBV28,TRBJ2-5,TGTGCCAGCAGCACTGACAGATCTGGGGAGACCCAGTACTTC,CASSTDRSGETQYF
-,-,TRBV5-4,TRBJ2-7,TGTGCCAGCAGCCTGGGTAGCCCCTACGAGCAGTACTTC,CASSLGSPYEQYF
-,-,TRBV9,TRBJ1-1,TGTGCCAGCAGCGTAGGACTGATGAACACTGAAGCTTTCTTT,CASSVGLMNTEAFF
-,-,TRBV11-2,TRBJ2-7,TGTGCCAGCAGCTTAGAGACTGGGGCATTATCCTACGAGCAGTACTTC,CASSLETGALSYEQYF
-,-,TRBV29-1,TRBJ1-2,TGCAGCGTTGACCCCGGACAGAACTATGGCTACACCTTC,CSVDPGQNYGYTF
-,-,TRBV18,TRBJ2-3,TGTGCCAGCTCTCGTCGACAGGCCTATGGCACAGATACGCAGTATTTT,CASSRRQAYGTDTQYF
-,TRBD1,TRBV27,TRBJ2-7,TGTGCCAGCAGTCCCCCGGTAGGACAGGGAGGATTTTACGAGCAGTACTTC,CASSPPVGQGGFYEQYF
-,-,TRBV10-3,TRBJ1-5,TGTGCCATCAGTGAGTTCAGGGGAGGCAATCAGCCCCAGCATTTT,CAISEFRGGNQPQHF
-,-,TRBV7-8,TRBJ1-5,TGTGCCAGCAGCCCGTTACAGGGACCAAGCAATCAGCCCCAGCATTTT,CASSPLQGPSNQPQHF